The clone carrying this T cell receptor (beta chain) was recorded a few times. The data stem from a study of blood T cell repertoires in COVID-19. The wider study: Some COVID-19 samples were acute and others convalescent; all came from the United States, Italy and Spain. From T cells, B-cell-depleted T cells, or PBMCs came the material, which was cDNA or gDNA.

As processed by the authors: Nucleated cell number was recorded as an estimate derived from reference gene primer amplification. Sequencing was performed with immunoSEQ multiplex PCR; in TCRdb, only in-frame clones are kept and a portion is missing. V and J calls and clone size come straight from that table; D and trimming were deduced from the DNA. There are more than 150,000 clones in the sample; roughly 76% occur only once, and around 12% lies in the top ten. The length of the CDR3 is 17 residues. Per the germline V gene, CDR1 is SGHDT and CDR2 is YYEEEE. The junction had 16 bases not matched to a gene; V was cut back by 4 bases and J by 7 bases. Enrolled during active infection, Seattle patients were then followed longitudinally.

V is TRBV5-6 and J is TRBJ2-7; 11 bases fit TRBD1. Material: peripheral blood. This sequence originates from a woman older than 75 with COVID-19, enrolled during active disease. The CDR3 coding sequence is TGTGCCAGCAGCCCCCCGTGGCCCGGGACAGGGGGATGGGAGCAGTACTTC. Protein product: CASSPPWPGTGGWEQYF.